This entry lists 25 T cell receptor beta chains sequenced from one sample in a study of blood T cell repertoires in COVID-19. Clones were read by immunoSEQ multiplex PCR, and TCRdb kept only the in-frame ones, dropping some. The sample holds about 270,000 clones, about four fifths seen once. Sequenced sample: peripheral blood. These TCRs come from a woman aged 45-65 years who had recovered from COVID-19.

The V and J genes are TRBV6-1 and TRBJ1-1; 8 bases align to TRBD1. The CDR3 consists of 15 residues. CDR1 and CDR2 (germline): MNHNS, SASEGT. V lost 5 bases to trimming and J lost 1 base; unmatched junction nucleotides: 6. The CDR3 spells CASSPRDRPNTEAFF. In nucleotides, the CDR3 is TGTGCCAGCAGTCCCCGGGACAGGCCGAACACTGAAGCTTTCTTT.

The chain is built from TRBV14 and TRBJ1-1; D gene uncertain. V gave up 4 bases and J gave up 0 bases, with 6 bases separating them. The CDR3 is made up of 13 amino acids. Germline values: CDR1 SGHDN, CDR2 FVKESK. In DNA form, the CDR3 reads TGTGCCAGCAGCCCGCACTTGAACACTGAAGCTTTCTTT. Protein sequence: CASSPHLNTEAFF.

This rearrangement joins TRBV5-1 to TRBJ2-7; 11 nucleotides match TRBD2. V was clipped by 4 bases and J by 5 bases; unmatched bases: 17. The CDR3 covers 18 residues. Germline assignment: CDR1 SGHRS and CDR2 YFSETQ. CDR3 DNA: TGCGCCAGCAGCCGGATCGGGACTAGCGGCTTCTCGGGACACGAGCAGTACTTC. Translated: CASSRIGTSGFSGHEQYF. Variable domain in full (rest from reference TRBV5-1 and TRBJ2-7): KAGVTQTPRYLIKTRGQQVTLSCSPISGHRSVSWYQQTPGQGLQFLFEYFSETQRNKGNFPGRFSGRQFSNSRSEMNVSTLELGDSALYLCASSRIGTSGFSGHEQYFGPGTRLTVT.

The rearrangement uses TRBV5-1 and TRBJ2-5; tentatively, D is TRBD1 (6 bases). The CDR3 has 14 amino acids. Germline loops: CDR1 SGHRS, CDR2 YFSETQ. Trimming took off 0 bases at V and 4 bases at J, with 10 bases between the two ends. The CDR3 sequence: CASSLGGQIETQYF. Written as DNA, the CDR3 is TGCGCCAGCAGCTTGGGGGGGCAGATAGAGACCCAGTACTTC.

The genes are TRBV5-4 and TRBJ1-2; 8 bases line up with TRBD1. The germline V gene encodes CDR1 SGHNT and CDR2 YYREEE (reference sequence). The CDR3 is 14 residues long. J was trimmed by 5 bases and V by 3 bases; bases with no gene match: 6. The CDR3 loop is CASSSGQVGYGYTF. Written as DNA, the CDR3 is TGTGCCAGCAGCTCGGGACAGGTTGGGTATGGCTACACCTTC.

This clone was counted a single time. This chain links TRBV7-2 with TRBJ1-2; TRBD1 aligns across 10 bases. Germline CDR1 is SGHTA and CDR2 is FQGNSA. Trimming took 3 bases from V and 8 from J; bases not matched to a gene: 12. The CDR3 spans 16 residues. Here the CDR3 DNA reads TGTGCCAGCAGCTTGAGGCTAGGGGACAGGGGAAAAGGCTACACCTTC. The encoded protein is CASSLRLGDRGKGYTF.

The genes are TRBV19 and TRBJ2-3; 8 bases are a match to TRBD2. Germline loops: CDR1 LNHDA, CDR2 SQIVND (reference sequence). Germline trimming cut 6 bases from V and 3 bases from J; bases unmatched to any gene: 5. This CDR3 has 14 amino acids. Here the CDR3 DNA reads TGTGCCAGTAGGGTGACTAGCGCGACAGATACGCAGTATTTT. Translating gives CASRVTSATDTQYF.

V and J are TRBV5-3 and TRBJ1-1; 10 bases are a match to TRBD1. TRBV5-3 is filed as an ORF, its function uncertain. V shed 10 bases and J 5 bases; nucleotides not matched to a gene: 5. There are 12 residues in the CDR3. The DNA for the CDR3 is TGTGCCGAAGGACAGGGGGATACTGAAGCTTTCTTT. Translation: CAEGQGDTEAFF.

This chain joins TRBV3-1 (or the pseudogene TRBV3-2) and TRBJ2-1; D is unresolved. In germline, CDR1 is LGHDT, CDR2 YNNKEL (reference sequence). This CDR3 is built from 13 residues. The V gene lost 0 bases and the J gene lost 6 bases, with 6 bases spanning the gap. DNA for the CDR3: TGTGCCAGCAGCCAAGATCGAGGCAATGAGCAGTTCTTC. Its translation: CASSQDRGNEQFF.

The chain is built from TRBV7-9 and TRBJ1-4; the D is unclear. From germline, CDR1 is SEHNR and CDR2 FQNEAQ (reference sequence). There are 14 residues in the CDR3. Deletions cut 3 bases from V and 5 bases from J, with 10 bases between. CDR3 DNA: TGTGCCAGCAGCTTTGGACTGCGGAATGAAAAACTGTTTTTT. Protein sequence: CASSFGLRNEKLFF.

The chain has TRBV3-1 (or the pseudogene TRBV3-2) and TRBJ2-5; D is perhaps TRBD1 (5 bases). The germline V gene has CDR1 LGHDT and CDR2 YNNKEL (reference sequence). Trimming took 3 bases from V and 7 from J, leaving 12 bases between them. The CDR3 runs 13 residues. CDR3 sequence (DNA): TGTGCCAGCAGCCAGTCGCCCCAGGGGACCCAGTACTTC. Protein sequence: CASSQSPQGTQYF.

This sequence joins TRBV2 and TRBJ1-3; D ambiguous. The CDR3 is made up of 16 amino acids. Trimming left V 6 bases short and J 0 bases short, with 15 bases between. The germline V gene encodes CDR1 SNHLY and CDR2 FYNNEI. CDR3 sequence reads: CASSPGPGFSGNTIYF. The CDR3 DNA reads TGTGCCAGCAGCCCCGGCCCGGGATTCTCTGGAAACACCATATATTTT.

The V call is TRBV7-3, the J call TRBJ2-1; 7 bases map to TRBD2. Germline CDR1 and CDR2: SGHTA and FQGTGA. Trimming took 2 bases from V and 5 from J; bases not matched to a gene: 3. This CDR3 is 14 amino acids long. The CDR3 sequence is CASSLGGRDNEQFF. The CDR3 DNA follows: TGTGCCAGCAGCTTAGGTGGGAGGGACAATGAGCAGTTCTTC.

V usage is TRBV5-1 and J usage is TRBJ2-5; D perhaps matches TRBD2 (9 bases). The J call is uncertain, as TRBJ2-7 better fits the DNA end. This CDR3 is built from 16 residues. Per germline, CDR1 SGHRS and CDR2 YFSETQ. CDR3 residues: CASSFQGAGGLREQYF. CDR3 bases: TGCGCCAGCAGCTTTCAGGGGGCGGGAGGGCTTCGCGAGCAGTACTTC.

The CDR3 DNA is TGTGCCACCCATAGCGGGTTTAGCACAGATACGCAGTATTTT. This translates into CATHSGFSTDTQYF. The genes are TRBV10-3 and TRBJ2-3; 7 positions match TRBD2. CDR1 and CDR2 (germline): ENHRY, SYGVKD. This CDR3 has 14 amino acids. V lost 10 bases, J lost 0 bases, and 7 bases stayed unmatched.

This clone was counted at least ten times. V gene TRBV4-2 combines with J gene TRBJ1-4, with a tentative D call TRBD1 (5 bases). This CDR3 comprises 13 residues. The V gene's germline CDR1 is LGHNA and CDR2 YNFKEQ. The germline V and J ends were trimmed by 2 bases and 9 bases, with 10 bases remaining between them. The CDR3 DNA reads as TGTGCCAGCAGCCAAACCGGGGGGAAAAAACTGTTTTTT. This gives the protein CASSQTGGKKLFF.

The sample holds a few counts of this clone. This chain uses TRBV4-2 with TRBJ2-1, with 10 positions matching TRBD2. CDR1 is LGHNA and CDR2 is YNFKEQ in the germline V gene. This CDR3 spans 17 amino acids. V was clipped by 1 base and J by 5 bases; unmatched bases: 8. CDR3 DNA sequence: TGTGCCAGCAGCCAAGCGATGGGGACTAGCGTCCACAATGAGCAGTTCTTC. Amino acid sequence: CASSQAMGTSVHNEQFF.

V usage is TRBV10-3 and J usage is TRBJ2-2; 10 bases are a match to TRBD1. This CDR3 has 13 residues. The V segment lost 6 bases and the J segment 6 bases; nucleotides outside the gene matches: 1. The V gene's germline CDR1 is ENHRY and CDR2 SYGVKD. In nucleotides, the CDR3 is TGTGCCATCAGGGGGACAGGGGCCGGGGAGCTGTTTTTT. This gives the protein CAIRGTGAGELFF.

The gene calls are TRBV28 and TRBJ1-6, with TRBD1 as a possible D gene (6 bases). V lost 5 bases to trimming and J lost 10 bases, with 15 bases between them. The CDR3 length is 14 residues. Germline V gene lookup returns CDR1 MDHEN and CDR2 SYDVKM. CDR3 residues: CASSSGGAQSPLHF. CDR3 nucleotides: TGTGCCAGCAGTAGCGGGGGGGCCCAGTCACCCCTCCACTTT.

The chain combines TRBV28 with TRBJ1-2; perhaps TRBD1 as D (6 bases). In germline, CDR1 is MDHEN, CDR2 SYDVKM. Trimming removed 6 bases at V and 4 bases at J, with 12 bases between. This CDR3 spans 13 amino acids. CDR3 sequence: CASSRTGFYGYTF. DNA of the CDR3: TGTGCCAGCAGCAGAACAGGGTTCTATGGCTACACCTTC.

The chain joins TRBV28 to TRBJ1-2; TRBD1 might be the D (5 bases). Germline assignment: CDR1 MDHEN and CDR2 SYDVKM. The CDR3 totals 16 residues. Trimming cost V 6 bases and J 0 bases, with 17 bases left between them. CDR3: CASSGGREAPNYGYTF. The CDR3 DNA sequence: TGTGCCAGCAGCGGGGGGAGGGAGGCCCCTAACTATGGCTACACCTTC.

V gene TRBV28 combines with J gene TRBJ1-2; 7 bases map to TRBD1. The germline V gene has CDR1 MDHEN and CDR2 SYDVKM. The CDR3 has 13 residues. Losses at the gene ends were 3 bases for V and 2 bases for J; bases not matched to a gene: 0. CDR3 sequence reads: CASSFRGNYGYTF. Written as DNA, the CDR3 is TGTGCCAGCAGTTTCAGGGGGAACTATGGCTACACCTTC.

V gene TRBV5-1 combines with J gene TRBJ2-7; TRBD2 might be the D (5 bases). The V gene's germline CDR1 is SGHRS and CDR2 YFSETQ. The ends were cut back, 2 bases at V and 5 bases at J, with 5 bases in the middle. This CDR3 comprises 11 residues. The CDR3 DNA reads as TGCGCCAGCAGCTTCGGGGACGAGCAGTACTTC. Its protein is CASSFGDEQYF.

This chain connects TRBV29-1 to TRBJ2-5, with 10 bases aligning to TRBD2. V was clipped by 2 bases and J by 6 bases; unmatched bases: 6. CDR3 length: 14 residues. Per germline, CDR1 SQVTM and CDR2 ANQGSEA. CDR3 sequence (DNA): TGCAGCGTTGAACCGCTAGCGGGAGTAAAGACCCAGTACTTC. This translates into CSVEPLAGVKTQYF.

This clone occurred many times. Other DNA sequences of this sample code for an identical CDR3. Written as DNA, the CDR3 is TGTGCCAGCAGCGCCTCCTCTGGGGCCAACGTCCTGACTTTC. Protein sequence: CASSASSGANVLTF. The chain couples TRBV9 to TRBJ2-6; D is uncertain. Germline V CDR1 and CDR2: SGDLS, YYNGEE. This CDR3 has 14 amino acids. V was trimmed by 3 bases and J by 0 bases, leaving 4 bases between them. Filled out from reference TRBV9 and TRBJ2-6, the complete variable domain reads DSGVTQTPKHLITATGQRVTLRCSPRSGDLSVYWYQQSLDQGLQFLIQYYNGEERAKGNILERFSAQQFPDLHSELNLSSLELGDSALYFCASSASSGANVLTFGAGSRLTVL.